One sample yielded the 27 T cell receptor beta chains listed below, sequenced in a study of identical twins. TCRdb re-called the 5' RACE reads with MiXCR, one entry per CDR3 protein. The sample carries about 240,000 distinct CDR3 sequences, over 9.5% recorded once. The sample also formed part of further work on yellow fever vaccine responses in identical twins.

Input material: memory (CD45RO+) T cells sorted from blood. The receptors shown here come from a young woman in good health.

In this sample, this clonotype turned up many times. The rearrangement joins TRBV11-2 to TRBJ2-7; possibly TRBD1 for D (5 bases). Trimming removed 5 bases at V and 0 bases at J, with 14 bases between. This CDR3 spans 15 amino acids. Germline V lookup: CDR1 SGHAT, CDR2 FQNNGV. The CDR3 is CASSPVSGFSYEQYF. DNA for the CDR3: TGTGCCAGCAGCCCCGTATCAGGGTTCTCCTACGAGCAGTACTTC.

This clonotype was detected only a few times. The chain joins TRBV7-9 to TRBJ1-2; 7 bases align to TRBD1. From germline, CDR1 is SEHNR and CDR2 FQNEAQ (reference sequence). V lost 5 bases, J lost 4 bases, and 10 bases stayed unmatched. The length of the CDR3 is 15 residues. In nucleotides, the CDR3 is TGTGCCAGCAGCCCGAACTACGGGACAGTCTATGGCTACACCTTC. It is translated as CASSPNYGTVYGYTF.

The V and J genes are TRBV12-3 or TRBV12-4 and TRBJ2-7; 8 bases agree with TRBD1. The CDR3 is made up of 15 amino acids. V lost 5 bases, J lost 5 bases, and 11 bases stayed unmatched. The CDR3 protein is CASSNLGQGIHEQYF. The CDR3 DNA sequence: TGTGCCAGCAGTAATCTCGGACAGGGAATCCACGAGCAGTACTTC.

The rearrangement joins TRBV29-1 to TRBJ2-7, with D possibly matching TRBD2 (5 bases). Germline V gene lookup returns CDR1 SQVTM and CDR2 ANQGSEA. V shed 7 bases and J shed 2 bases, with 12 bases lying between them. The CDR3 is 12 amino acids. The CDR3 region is CSARTPTYEQYF. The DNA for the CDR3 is TGCAGCGCCCGGACTCCTACCTACGAGCAGTACTTC.

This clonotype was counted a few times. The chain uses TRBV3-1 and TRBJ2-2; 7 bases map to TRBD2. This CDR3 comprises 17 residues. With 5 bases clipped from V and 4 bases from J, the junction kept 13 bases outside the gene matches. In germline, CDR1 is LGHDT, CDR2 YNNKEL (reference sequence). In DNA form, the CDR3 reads TGTGCCAGCAGCGGAAGCCTGGGGGGGAGCACCACCGGGGAGCTGTTTTTT. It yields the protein CASSGSLGGSTTGELFF.

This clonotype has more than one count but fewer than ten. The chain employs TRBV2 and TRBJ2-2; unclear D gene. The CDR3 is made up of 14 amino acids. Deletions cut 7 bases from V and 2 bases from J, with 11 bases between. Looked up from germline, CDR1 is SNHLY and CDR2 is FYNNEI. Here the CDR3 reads CASKWLVNTGELFF. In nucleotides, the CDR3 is TGTGCCAGCAAGTGGCTGGTTAACACCGGGGAGCTGTTTTTT.

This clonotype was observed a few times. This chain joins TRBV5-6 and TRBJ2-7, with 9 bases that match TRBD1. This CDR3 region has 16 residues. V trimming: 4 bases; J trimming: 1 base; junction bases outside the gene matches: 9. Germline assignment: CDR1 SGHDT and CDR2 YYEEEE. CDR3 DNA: TGTGCCAGCAGCCGTGCCGGGACAGGGACGTCCTACGAGCAGTACTTC. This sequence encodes CASSRAGTGTSYEQYF. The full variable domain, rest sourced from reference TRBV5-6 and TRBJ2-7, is DAGVTQSPTHLIKTRGQQVTLRCSPKSGHDTVSWYQQALGQGPQFIFQYYEEEERQRGNFPDRFSGHQFPNYSSELNVNALLLGDSALYLCASSRAGTGTSYEQYFGPGTRLTVT.

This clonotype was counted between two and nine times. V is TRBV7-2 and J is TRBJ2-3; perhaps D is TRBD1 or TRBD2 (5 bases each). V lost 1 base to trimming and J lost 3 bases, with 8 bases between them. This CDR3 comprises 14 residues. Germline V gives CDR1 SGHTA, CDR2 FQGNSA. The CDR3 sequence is CASSLGWGTDTQYF. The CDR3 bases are TGTGCCAGCAGCTTAGGATGGGGGACAGATACGCAGTATTTT.

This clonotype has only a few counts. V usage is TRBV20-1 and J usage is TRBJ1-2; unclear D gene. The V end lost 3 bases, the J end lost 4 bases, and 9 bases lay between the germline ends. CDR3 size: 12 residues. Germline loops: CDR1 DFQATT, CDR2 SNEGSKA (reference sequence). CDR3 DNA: TGCAGTGCTAGTACGCGGAGCTATGGCTACACCTTC. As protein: CSASTRSYGYTF.

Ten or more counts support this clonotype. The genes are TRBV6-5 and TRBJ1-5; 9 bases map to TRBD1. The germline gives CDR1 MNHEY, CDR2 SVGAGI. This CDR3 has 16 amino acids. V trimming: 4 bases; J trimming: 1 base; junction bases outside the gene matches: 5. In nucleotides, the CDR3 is TGTGCCAGCAGTTTCACAGGGGGCCGGAGCAATCAGCCCCAGCATTTT. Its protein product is CASSFTGGRSNQPQHF.

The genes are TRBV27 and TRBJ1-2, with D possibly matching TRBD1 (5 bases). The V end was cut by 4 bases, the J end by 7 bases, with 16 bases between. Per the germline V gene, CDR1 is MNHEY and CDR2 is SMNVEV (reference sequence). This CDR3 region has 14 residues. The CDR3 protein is CASSYNLGLGGYTF. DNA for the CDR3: TGTGCCAGCAGTTATAATTTGGGGCTCGGTGGCTACACCTTC.

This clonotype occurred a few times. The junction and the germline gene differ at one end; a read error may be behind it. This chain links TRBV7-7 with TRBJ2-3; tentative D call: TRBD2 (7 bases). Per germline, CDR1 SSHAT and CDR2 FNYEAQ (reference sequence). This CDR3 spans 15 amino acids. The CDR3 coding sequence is TGTGCTAGCAGCTCGAAAGGGGGGGACACAGATACGCAGTATTTT. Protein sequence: CASSSKGGDTDTQYF.

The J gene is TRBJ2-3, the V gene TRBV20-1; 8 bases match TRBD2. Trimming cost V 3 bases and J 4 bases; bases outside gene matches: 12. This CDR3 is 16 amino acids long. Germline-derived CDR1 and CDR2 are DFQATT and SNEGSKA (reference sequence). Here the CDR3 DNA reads TGCAGTGCTAGGGAAGTCAGCGGGAGAGGGTCAGATACGCAGTATTTT. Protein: CSAREVSGRGSDTQYF.

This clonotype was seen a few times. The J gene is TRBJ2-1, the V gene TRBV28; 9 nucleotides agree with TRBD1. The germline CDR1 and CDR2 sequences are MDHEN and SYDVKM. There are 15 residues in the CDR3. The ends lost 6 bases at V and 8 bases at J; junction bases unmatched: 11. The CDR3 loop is CASRPGTGRRYEQFF. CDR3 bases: TGTGCCAGCAGGCCAGGGACAGGGAGGCGGTATGAGCAGTTCTTC.

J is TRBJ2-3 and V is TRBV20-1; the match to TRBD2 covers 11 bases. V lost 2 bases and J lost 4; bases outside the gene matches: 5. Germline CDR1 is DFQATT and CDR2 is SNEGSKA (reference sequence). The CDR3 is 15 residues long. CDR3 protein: CSARSLAGGPDTQYF. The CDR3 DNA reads TGCAGTGCTAGATCTCTAGCGGGGGGCCCAGATACGCAGTATTTT.

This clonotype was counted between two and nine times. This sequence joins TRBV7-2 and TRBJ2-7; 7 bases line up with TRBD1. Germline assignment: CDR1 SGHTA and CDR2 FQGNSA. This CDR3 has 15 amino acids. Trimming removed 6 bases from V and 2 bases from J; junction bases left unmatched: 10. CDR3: CASRRGTAETYEQYF. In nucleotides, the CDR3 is TGTGCCAGCAGAAGGGGGACAGCAGAAACCTACGAGCAGTACTTC. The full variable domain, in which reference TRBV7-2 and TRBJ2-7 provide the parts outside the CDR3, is GAGVSQSPSNKVTEKGKDVELRCDPISGHTALYWYRQSLGQGLEFLIYFQGNSAPDKSGLPSDRFSAERTGGSVSTLTIQRTQQEDSAVYLCASRRGTAETYEQYFGPGTRLTVT.

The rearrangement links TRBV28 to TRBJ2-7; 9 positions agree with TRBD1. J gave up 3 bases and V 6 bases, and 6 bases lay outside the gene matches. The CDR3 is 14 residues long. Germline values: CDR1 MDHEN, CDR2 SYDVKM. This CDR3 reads CASSYRGLLYEQYF. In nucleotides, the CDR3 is TGTGCCAGCAGCTACAGGGGGCTCCTCTACGAGCAGTACTTC. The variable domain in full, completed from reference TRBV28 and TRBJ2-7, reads DVKVTQSSRYLVKRTGEKVFLECVQDMDHENMFWYRQDPGLGLRLIYFSYDVKMKEKGDIPEGYSVSREKKERFSLILESASTNQTSMYLCASSYRGLLYEQYFGPGTRLTVT.

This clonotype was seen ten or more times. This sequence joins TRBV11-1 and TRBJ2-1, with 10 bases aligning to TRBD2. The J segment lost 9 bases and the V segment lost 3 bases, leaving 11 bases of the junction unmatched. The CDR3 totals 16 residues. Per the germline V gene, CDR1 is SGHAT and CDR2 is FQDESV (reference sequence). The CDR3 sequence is CASSFLPSGGASEQFF. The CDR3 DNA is TGTGCCAGCAGCTTTCTCCCCAGCGGGGGGGCCAGTGAGCAGTTCTTC.

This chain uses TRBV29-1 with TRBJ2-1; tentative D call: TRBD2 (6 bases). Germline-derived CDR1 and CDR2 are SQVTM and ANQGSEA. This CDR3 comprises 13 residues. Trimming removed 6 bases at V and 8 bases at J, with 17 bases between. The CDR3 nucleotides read TGCAGCGTGGGGCTACTAGCAATCGATGAGCAGTTCTTC. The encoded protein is CSVGLLAIDEQFF.

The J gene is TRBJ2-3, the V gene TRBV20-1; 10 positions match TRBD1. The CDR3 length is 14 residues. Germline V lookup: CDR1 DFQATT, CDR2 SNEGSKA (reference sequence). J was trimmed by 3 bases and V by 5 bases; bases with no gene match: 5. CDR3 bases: TGCAGTGCTTTAGGACAGGGGGGGACAGATACGCAGTATTTT. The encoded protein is CSALGQGGTDTQYF.

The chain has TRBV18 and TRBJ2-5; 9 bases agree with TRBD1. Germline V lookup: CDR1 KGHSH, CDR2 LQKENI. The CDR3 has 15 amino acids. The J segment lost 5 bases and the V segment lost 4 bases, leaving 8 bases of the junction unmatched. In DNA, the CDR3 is TGTGCCAGCTCACTCACAGGGGGCGAGCTGGAGACCCAGTACTTC. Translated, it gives CASSLTGGELETQYF.

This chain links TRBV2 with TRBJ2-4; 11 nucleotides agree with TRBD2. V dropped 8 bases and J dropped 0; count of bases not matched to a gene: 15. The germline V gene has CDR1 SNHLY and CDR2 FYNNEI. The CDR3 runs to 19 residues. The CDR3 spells CASCFRLLAGVGAKNIQYF. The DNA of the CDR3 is TGTGCCAGCTGTTTTAGGTTACTAGCGGGAGTGGGAGCCAAAAACATTCAGTACTTC.

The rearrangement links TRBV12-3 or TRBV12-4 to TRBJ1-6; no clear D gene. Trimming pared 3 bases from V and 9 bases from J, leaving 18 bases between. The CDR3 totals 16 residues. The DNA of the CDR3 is TGTGCCAGCAGTTTGAAGGTCTCACACCTGGGTTCACCCCTCCACTTT. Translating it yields CASSLKVSHLGSPLHF.

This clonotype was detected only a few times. The CDR3 DNA reads as TGCGCCAGCAGCTTGACCGGGACGGAAGGGGAAAAACTGTTTTTT. This gives the protein CASSLTGTEGEKLFF. The chain recombines TRBV5-1 with TRBJ1-4; TRBD1 might be the D (5 bases). The CDR3 spans 15 residues. Per germline, CDR1 SGHRS and CDR2 YFSETQ. The ends were cut back, 1 base at V and 8 bases at J, with 15 bases in the middle.

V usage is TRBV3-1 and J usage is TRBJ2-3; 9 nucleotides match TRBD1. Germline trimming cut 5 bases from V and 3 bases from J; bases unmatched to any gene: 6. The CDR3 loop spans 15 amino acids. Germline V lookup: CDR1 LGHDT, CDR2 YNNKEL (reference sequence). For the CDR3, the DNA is TGTGCCAGCAGCGGCCGGGACAGGGATACAGATACGCAGTATTTT. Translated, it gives CASSGRDRDTDTQYF.

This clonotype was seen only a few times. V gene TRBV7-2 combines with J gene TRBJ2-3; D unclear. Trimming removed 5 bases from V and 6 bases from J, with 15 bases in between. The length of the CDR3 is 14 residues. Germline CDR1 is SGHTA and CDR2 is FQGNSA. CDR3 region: CASSPPVYSDTQYF. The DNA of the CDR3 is TGTGCCAGCAGCCCCCCCGTCTACTCGGATACGCAGTATTTT. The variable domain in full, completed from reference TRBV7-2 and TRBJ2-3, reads GAGVSQSPSNKVTEKGKDVELRCDPISGHTALYWYRQSLGQGLEFLIYFQGNSAPDKSGLPSDRFSAERTGGSVSTLTIQRTQQEDSAVYLCASSPPVYSDTQYFGPGTRLTVL.

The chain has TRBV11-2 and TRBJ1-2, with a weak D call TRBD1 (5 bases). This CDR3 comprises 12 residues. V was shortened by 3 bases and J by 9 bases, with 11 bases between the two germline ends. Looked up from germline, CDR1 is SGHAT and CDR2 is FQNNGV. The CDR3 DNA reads TGTGCCAGCAGCTTGGCAGGGAGGAGCTACACCTTC. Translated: CASSLAGRSYTF. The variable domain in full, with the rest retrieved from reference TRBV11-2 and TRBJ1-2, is EAGVAQSPRYKIIEKRQSVAFWCNPISGHATLYWYQQILGQGPKLLIQFQNNGVVDDSQLPKDRFSAERLKGVDSTLKIQPAKLEDSAVYLCASSLAGRSYTFGSGTRLTVV.